This passage covers 32 T cell receptor beta chains from one sample sequenced in a study of cytomegalovirus exposure and HLA in healthy donors. This PCR relied on a set of 60 Vbeta primers and 13 Jbeta primers. Only in-frame clones appear in the TCRdb table, and some are missing; sequencing was by immunoSEQ multiplex PCR. The sample consists of 200,000 to 250,000 clones, over 60% of them appearing once. Material for sequencing was PBMCs. The receptor set was obtained from a man between 18 and 35 years old in good health and CMV-seronegative.

With regard to this clone: A junction end diverges from the germline sequence, so it may reflect a read error. The V call is TRBV18, the J call TRBJ1-2; D is possibly TRBD1 (6 bases). The V gene's germline CDR1 is KGHSH and CDR2 LQKENI. The CDR3 consists of 15 residues. The CDR3: CASSSPGARLNGYTF. In DNA form, the CDR3 reads TGTGCCAGCTCATCACCGGGGGCGCGGTTGAATGGCTACACCTTC.

The genes are TRBV5-1 and TRBJ2-1; a weak D match, TRBD2 (5 bases). Deletions cut 0 bases from V and 3 bases from J, with 10 bases between. Germline V gene data show CDR1 as SGHRS and CDR2 as YFSETQ. The CDR3 is made up of 15 amino acids. CDR3 bases: TGCGCCAGCAGCTTGGTTCCGGGAAACTACAATGAGCAGTTCTTC. Amino acids: CASSLVPGNYNEQFF.

CDR3 nucleotides: TGTGCCAGCGGAGGACGGAGCTCTGGGGCCAACGTCCTGACTTTC. Residues: CASGGRSSGANVLTF. The chain combines TRBV6-5 with TRBJ2-6; D may be TRBD2 (5 bases). CDR3 length: 15 residues. The V and J ends lost 8 bases and 0 bases respectively, with 11 bases between them. The V gene's germline CDR1 is MNHEY and CDR2 SVGAGI.

This chain uses TRBV27 with TRBJ2-3; D is perhaps TRBD1 (5 bases). This CDR3 spans 11 amino acids. The V gene lost 6 bases and the J gene lost 10 bases, with 11 bases spanning the gap. Germline V gene data show CDR1 as MNHEY and CDR2 as SMNVEV (reference sequence). CDR3 nucleotides: TGTGCCAGCAGAAAGGGGTTTTCGCAGTATTTT. Protein product: CASRKGFSQYF.

The V and J genes are TRBV5-4 and TRBJ1-5; D may be TRBD1 (6 bases). Trimming pared 2 bases from V and 4 bases from J, leaving 10 bases between. CDR1 is SGHNT and CDR2 is YYREEE in the germline V gene (reference sequence). This CDR3 is built from 14 residues. In DNA, the CDR3 is TGTGCCAGCAGCTTACTACAGGGAAATCAGCCCCAGCATTTT. Protein: CASSLLQGNQPQHF. The full variable domain, its missing parts supplied by reference TRBV5-4 and TRBJ1-5, is ETGVTQSPTHLIKTRGQQVTLRCSSQSGHNTVSWYQQALGQGPQFIFQYYREEENGRGNFPPRFSGLQFPNYSSELNVNALELDDSALYLCASSLLQGNQPQHFGDGTRLSIL.

This clone is a singleton in its sample. V and J are TRBV5-6 and TRBJ2-3; a weak D match, TRBD2 (5 bases). Looked up from germline, CDR1 is SGHDT and CDR2 is YYEEEE. V was clipped by 1 base and J by 4 bases, with 10 bases between them. The CDR3 contains 14 residues. The CDR3 reads CASSLFSGADTQYF. DNA of the CDR3: TGTGCCAGCAGCTTGTTTTCCGGGGCAGATACGCAGTATTTT. Complete variable domain (other parts from reference TRBV5-6 and TRBJ2-3): DAGVTQSPTHLIKTRGQQVTLRCSPKSGHDTVSWYQQALGQGPQFIFQYYEEEERQRGNFPDRFSGHQFPNYSSELNVNALLLGDSALYLCASSLFSGADTQYFGPGTRLTVL.

The chain employs TRBV30 and TRBJ2-7; 8 positions match TRBD2. Trimming took 8 bases from V and 3 from J; bases not matched to a gene: 12. Germline CDR1 and CDR2: GTSNPN and SVGIG (reference sequence). CDR3 size: 14 residues. CDR3 nucleotides: TGTGCCGCCCATTTTGCGGGAGGTCTCTACGAGCAGTACTTC. Its translation is CAAHFAGGLYEQYF.

The V and J genes are TRBV9 and TRBJ1-1, with 7 bases that match TRBD1. The ends lost 6 bases at V and 3 bases at J; junction bases unmatched: 23. The germline V gene encodes CDR1 SGDLS and CDR2 YYNGEE. There are 19 residues in the CDR3. The CDR3 protein is CASTAYSTGAVGMDTEAFF. CDR3 nucleotides: TGTGCCAGCACCGCATACTCTACAGGGGCGGTGGGGATGGACACTGAAGCTTTCTTT.

The chain recombines TRBV5-1 with TRBJ1-1; D possibly corresponds to TRBD1 (6 bases). Germline CDR1 and CDR2: SGHRS and YFSETQ. V was shortened by 0 bases and J by 0 bases, with 9 bases between the two germline ends. This CDR3 has 15 amino acids. The CDR3 loop reads CASSLDGQMNTEAFF. The CDR3 region has the DNA TGCGCCAGCAGCTTGGATGGACAGATGAACACTGAAGCTTTCTTT.

V is TRBV12-2 and J is TRBJ2-7; the table's TRBD2 call for D was not verified on the DNA. TRBV12-2 is designated a pseudogene. The CDR3 is 18 residues long. The CDR3 DNA is TGTGCAAGTCGCTTAGGAGGACTAGCGTTTTGGGGGCTCTACGAGCAGTACTTC. This sequence encodes CASRLGGLAFWGLYEQYF.

This clone was found a few times. This chain uses TRBV19 with TRBJ2-7; 12 bases match TRBD1. The CDR3 has 15 amino acids. CDR1 is LNHDA, CDR2 SQIVND, per germline (reference sequence). V lost 5 bases, J lost 4 bases, and 6 bases stayed unmatched. DNA of the CDR3: TGTGCCAGTAGTGTCCGGGGACAGGGGGCATACGAGCAGTACTTC. This encodes CASSVRGQGAYEQYF.

V gene TRBV5-4 combines with J gene TRBJ2-4; TRBD1 matches 9 bases. With 4 bases clipped from V and 4 bases from J, the junction kept 12 bases outside the gene matches. The CDR3 runs 17 residues. In germline, CDR1 is SGHNT, CDR2 YYREEE (reference sequence). This chain's CDR3 is CASSPGQGGSSKNIQYF. The CDR3 bases are TGTGCCAGCAGCCCGGGACAGGGCGGGTCCTCGAAAAACATTCAGTACTTC.

The chain uses TRBV15 and TRBJ2-3; a weak D match, TRBD2 (5 bases). V lost 1 base and J 1 base, leaving 21 bases between the germline ends. Germline V lookup: CDR1 LNHNV, CDR2 YYDKDF (reference sequence). CDR3 length equals 19 residues. The CDR3 DNA sequence: TGTGCCACCAGCAGAGCCCCAGGCGTAGCGAATGTAGGCACAGATACGCAGTATTTT. Translation gives CATSRAPGVANVGTDTQYF.

This clone was counted once. DNA of the CDR3: TGTGCCAGCAGCTTCCCGGGAGTCCTCTATGGCTACACCTTC. Encoded protein: CASSFPGVLYGYTF. The chain employs TRBV7-9 and TRBJ1-2; D ambiguous. V was shortened by 3 bases and J by 4 bases, with 12 bases between the two germline ends. CDR1 SEHNR and CDR2 FQNEAQ come from the germline V gene (reference sequence). The CDR3 loop spans 14 amino acids.

The V and J genes are TRBV28 and TRBJ1-2, with D possibly TRBD1 on 6 matching bases. CDR3 length: 13 residues. V lost 7 bases and J lost 2, with 11 bases in between. Germline V CDR1 and CDR2: MDHEN, SYDVKM. In nucleotides, the CDR3 is TGTGCCAGCACCCACAGGGAAAACTATGGCTACACCTTC. The encoded protein is CASTHRENYGYTF.

The chain is built from TRBV30 and TRBJ1-1, with a possible D match to TRBD1 (6 bases). The CDR3 runs to 16 residues. V was cut by 1 base and J by 0 bases, with 15 bases left in between. Germline CDR1 is GTSNPN and CDR2 is SVGIG (reference sequence). The CDR3 DNA sequence: TGTGCCTGGAGTGGTGTGTTAGGACAGTTGAACACTGAAGCTTTCTTT. Translated: CAWSGVLGQLNTEAFF. Based on the CDR3 plus reference TRBV30 and TRBJ1-1, the full variable domain is SQTIHQWPATLVQPVGSPLSLECTVEGTSNPNLYWYRQAAGRGLQLLFYSVGIGQISSEVPQNLSASRPQDRQFILSSKKLLLSDSGFYLCAWSGVLGQLNTEAFFGQGTRLTVV.

This chain links TRBV7-8 with TRBJ1-2; 11 bases align to TRBD1. Germline loops: CDR1 SGHVS, CDR2 FQNEAQ. Germline trimming cut 6 bases from V and 3 bases from J; bases unmatched to any gene: 3. The CDR3 length is 14 residues. The CDR3 coding sequence is TGTGCCAGCAGTCGGGACAGGGGGGACTATGGCTACACCTTC. Amino acid sequence: CASSRDRGDYGYTF. Based on the CDR3 plus reference TRBV7-8 and TRBJ1-2, the full variable domain is GAGVSQSPRYKVAKRGQDVALRCDPISGHVSLFWYQQALGQGPEFLTYFQNEAQLDKSGLPSDRFFAERPEGSVSTLKIQRTQQEDSAVYLCASSRDRGDYGYTFGSGTRLTVV.

The CDR3 DNA sequence: TGCGCCAGCAGTCTCCAAGGAGCGGACTCCTACAATGAGCAGTTCTTC. It is translated as CASSLQGADSYNEQFF. V usage is TRBV10-1 and J usage is TRBJ2-1; weak D call: TRBD2 (5 bases). Trimming removed 5 bases from V and 0 bases from J, with 14 bases in between. The CDR3 has 16 amino acids. Germline V gene lookup returns CDR1 WNHNN and CDR2 SYGVQD (reference sequence).

The rearrangement joins TRBV7-2 to TRBJ2-7; the match to TRBD1 covers 8 bases. Germline lookup yields CDR1 SGHTA and CDR2 FQGNSA. V dropped 1 base and J dropped 2; count of bases not matched to a gene: 4. The CDR3 loop spans 15 amino acids. CDR3: CASSLVGQATYEQYF. The DNA of the CDR3 is TGTGCCAGCAGCTTAGTGGGACAGGCAACCTACGAGCAGTACTTC. Looking up the rest from reference TRBV7-2 and TRBJ2-7 gives the full variable domain: GAGVSQSPSNKVTEKGKDVELRCDPISGHTALYWYRQSLGQGLEFLIYFQGNSAPDKSGLPSDRFSAERTGGSVSTLTIQRTQQEDSAVYLCASSLVGQATYEQYFGPGTRLTVT.

The rearrangement links TRBV29-1 to TRBJ1-1, with 9 bases fitting TRBD1. V was pared by 4 bases and J by 0 bases, with 3 bases of the junction left unmatched. Germline lookup yields CDR1 SQVTM and CDR2 ANQGSEA. CDR3 size: 14 residues. CDR3 DNA: TGCAGCGTTGGACAGGGGGTCTTGAACACTGAAGCTTTCTTT. It codes for CSVGQGVLNTEAFF.

As for this clone: The junction differs from germline at one of its ends, possibly a read error. The V call is TRBV5-1, the J call TRBJ2-7, with 9 positions matching TRBD1. This CDR3 is built from 14 residues. CDR1 SGHRS and CDR2 YFSETQ come from the germline V gene. The chain's CDR3 is CASSEGQGYHDQYF. The CDR3, as DNA: TGCGCCAGCAGCGAGGGACAGGGCTATCACGACCAGTACTTC.

As regards this clone: At one boundary the junction diverges from the germline segment, which might be a read error. V and J are TRBV7-9 and TRBJ2-6; 8 nucleotides align to TRBD1. The V gene's germline CDR1 is SEHNR and CDR2 FQNEAQ (reference sequence). The CDR3 length is 16 residues. CDR3 in DNA: TGTTCCAGCAGCCCCCGGACAGGGTCCGGGGCCAACGTCCTGACTTTC. It yields the protein CSSSPRTGSGANVLTF.

The V call is TRBV10-3, the J call TRBJ1-5, with 7 nucleotides matching TRBD1. V was pared by 6 bases and J by 2 bases, with 7 bases of the junction left unmatched. Per the germline V gene, CDR1 is ENHRY and CDR2 is SYGVKD. This CDR3 is built from 15 residues. The chain's CDR3 is CAISPDRAGNQPQHF. As DNA, the CDR3 is TGTGCCATCAGCCCAGACAGGGCTGGCAATCAGCCCCAGCATTTT.

V usage is TRBV7-3 and J usage is TRBJ1-3, with TRBD1 matching over 7 bases. After removal of 2 bases from V and 4 bases from J, the junction contained 2 bases not matched to a gene. The CDR3 is made up of 14 amino acids. Germline V gives CDR1 SGHTA, CDR2 FQGTGA. CDR3 amino acids: CASSLGTAGNTIYF. The CDR3 DNA follows: TGTGCCAGCAGCTTAGGGACAGCAGGAAACACCATATATTTT.

The chain uses TRBV14 and TRBJ2-1; tentatively, D is TRBD2 (6 bases). Germline V gene data show CDR1 as SGHDN and CDR2 as FVKESK. The V and J ends lost 4 bases and 6 bases respectively, with 7 bases between them. CDR3 size: 12 residues. In DNA form, the CDR3 reads TGTGCCAGCAGCCTGGGGGGCAATGAGCAGTTCTTC. Protein product: CASSLGGNEQFF.

The sample holds a few counts of this clone. J is TRBJ2-5 and V is TRBV4-1, with 11 bases that match TRBD2. V shed 1 base, J shed 4 bases, and the junction held 8 bases outside the gene matches. The CDR3 sequence is 17 residues long. Germline CDR1 is MGHRA and CDR2 is YSYEKL. CDR3 sequence: CASSQGVSGRATETQYF. CDR3 DNA: TGCGCCAGCAGCCAAGGTGTTAGCGGGAGGGCCACAGAGACCCAGTACTTC.

CDR3 sequence: CASSRVRVGETQYF. CDR3 nucleotide sequence: TGCGCCAGCAGCCGGGTCAGGGTGGGAGAGACCCAGTACTTC. The chain recombines TRBV4-1 with TRBJ2-5; weak D call: TRBD1 (5 bases). CDR1 and CDR2 (germline): MGHRA, YSYEKL. There are 14 residues in the CDR3. Trimming left V 4 bases short and J 4 bases short, with 13 bases between.

This sequence joins TRBV4-2 and TRBJ2-1; possible D gene TRBD2, 6 bases. CDR1 is LGHNA and CDR2 is YNFKEQ in the germline V gene. This CDR3 has 16 amino acids. The V and J ends lost 0 bases and 4 bases respectively, with 13 bases between them. The CDR3 DNA follows: TGTGCCAGCAGCCAAGAATCGGGAGTTGGGTACAATGAGCAGTTCTTC. Its translation: CASSQESGVGYNEQFF.

The chain employs TRBV29-1 and TRBJ2-5; TRBD2 is a possible D gene (5 bases). CDR3 length equals 11 residues. Germline V gene lookup returns CDR1 SQVTM and CDR2 ANQGSEA. Trimming took 7 bases from V and 2 from J, leaving 8 bases between them. CDR3 sequence: CSGEYQETQYF. As DNA, the CDR3 is TGCAGCGGGGAGTATCAAGAGACCCAGTACTTC.

The genes are TRBV4-2 and TRBJ2-5, with D possibly matching TRBD2 (5 bases). This CDR3 comprises 20 residues. With 0 bases removed from V and 5 bases from J, the gap between germline ends came to 28 bases. CDR1 is LGHNA, CDR2 YNFKEQ, per germline. This CDR3 is CASSQDGRGPGERVGETQYF. Here the CDR3 DNA reads TGTGCCAGCAGCCAAGATGGGAGAGGGCCTGGTGAAAGGGTGGGGGAGACCCAGTACTTC.

This chain uses TRBV10-2 with TRBJ1-2; D perhaps matches TRBD1 (6 bases). The CDR3 extends over 15 amino acids. CDR1 and CDR2 (germline): WSHSY, SAAADI. Trimming stripped 8 bases from V and 0 bases from J, with 16 bases between. The CDR3 DNA follows: TGCGCCAGCCGTTCCCAGGGGACGACTAACTATGGCTACACCTTC. Protein: CASRSQGTTNYGYTF.

This clone was picked up a small number of times. The chain uses TRBV2 and TRBJ2-1, with 7 bases fitting TRBD2. Per germline, CDR1 SNHLY and CDR2 FYNNEI. The CDR3 spans 15 residues. V was pared by 7 bases and J by 0 bases, with 6 bases of the junction left unmatched. This CDR3 is CASNPAGSSYNEQFF. For the CDR3, the DNA is TGTGCCAGCAACCCAGCGGGAAGCTCCTACAATGAGCAGTTCTTC.